A selection of T cell receptor beta chains follows, all from one sample in a study of cytomegalovirus exposure and HLA in healthy donors. Assay: immunoSEQ multiplex PCR; the TCRdb copy retains only in-frame clones and omits some. Altogether some 140,000 clones are present, less than 90% being singletons, with the ten largest covering 1.5%. Sequencing was performed on PBMCs. The receptors come from a middle-aged man in good health and CMV-seronegative. CDR3s include the opening cysteine and the closing phenylalanine or tryptophan. A D gene is named only where the DNA matches it firmly. Not all rows give a size; the values are once, few, many and, for expanded clones, a class.

clone size	D gene	J gene	V gene	CDR3 DNA	CDR3 protein
.	.	TRBJ2-7	TRBV5-1	TGCGCCAGCAGCTTGGAATGGGGGCTGTACGAGCAGTACTTC	CASSLEWGLYEQYF
once	.	TRBJ2-7	TRBV28	TGTGCCAGCACGACCTCCACAGGGAACGAGCAGTACTTC	CASTTSTGNEQYF
.	.	TRBJ2-1	TRBV5-3	TGTGCCAGAAGCTTGGCACTCGCGCGCTCCTACAATGAGCAGTTCTTC	CARSLALARSYNEQFF
.	.	TRBJ2-7	TRBV28	TGTGCCAGCAGTCTGCTAGGGGGAGAGCAGTACTTC	CASSLLGGEQYF
.	TRBD2	TRBJ2-3	TRBV7-6	TGTGCCAGCAGCTCCTTAGCGGGAGCGGAGTCAGATACGCAGTATTTT	CASSSLAGAESDTQYF
.	TRBD2	TRBJ2-3	TRBV29-1	TGCAGCGTTGGACTAGCGGGAGTCAGAGATACGCAGTATTTT	CSVGLAGVRDTQYF
.	.	TRBJ2-7	TRBV2	TGTGCCAGCAGTGAAGCGGGGAGACCGGGTTGGATCTACGAGCAGTACTTC	CASSEAGRPGWIYEQYF
.	.	TRBJ2-2	TRBV6-4	TGTGCCAGCAGTGTGACTACGACCGGGGAGCTGTTTTTT	CASSVTTTGELFF
.	TRBD1	TRBJ2-7	TRBV18	TGTGCCAGCTCAACAGGGGCGTCGTACGAGCAGTACTTC	CASSTGASYEQYF
once	TRBD2	TRBJ2-7	TRBV6-1	TGTGCCAGCAGTGAGTCTGGGCGGGGGGTTTTC	CASSESGRGVF
once	.	TRBJ1-5	TRBV5-1	TGCGCCAGCAGCTCGACAGGAAATAGCAATCAGCCCCAGCATTTT	CASSSTGNSNQPQHF
.	.	TRBJ2-5	TRBV18	TGTGCCAGCTCAGCACCCCCACAGGGTATGAAGACCCAGTACTTC	CASSAPPQGMKTQYF
.	.	TRBJ1-5	TRBV6-1	TGTGCCAGCAGTGGGCAGTTCAATCAGCCCCAGCATTTT	CASSGQFNQPQHF
.	TRBD1	TRBJ2-7	TRBV27	TGTGCCAGCAGTTTTTCCCGGACAGGCCCCTACGAGCAGTACTTC	CASSFSRTGPYEQYF
once	.	TRBJ2-5	TRBV7-2	TGTGCCAGCAGCTTAGACGGCAGGGGAAGGGGGCAAGAGACCCAGTACTTC	CASSLDGRGRGQETQYF
once	.	TRBJ2-3	TRBV21-1	TGTGCCAGCAGCGACCGGTGGACTAGCGGAGGGGCCCCGTCGGATACGCAGTATTTT	CASSDRWTSGGAPSDTQYF
.	.	TRBJ2-1	TRBV13	TGTGCCAGCAGCCCAGAGGGAGGCAATGAGCAGTTCTTC	CASSPEGGNEQFF
.	.	TRBJ1-1	TRBV5-1	TGCGCCAGCAGCCCTGGGGACACCGGCACTGAAGCTTTCTTT	CASSPGDTGTEAFF
.	TRBD1	TRBJ1-1	TRBV6-5	TGTGCCAGCAGTTACGGGGGACAGGGTTGGGGTGAAGCTTTCTTT	CASSYGGQGWGEAFF
.	.	TRBJ2-7	TRBV4-3	TGCGCCAGCAGCCAAGTCTCGGGGGTTGAGCAGTACTTC	CASSQVSGVEQYF
.	TRBD1	TRBJ2-2	TRBV11-3	TGTGCCAGCAGCCCAAGGACAGGGGGCTACACCGGGGAGCTGTTTTTT	CASSPRTGGYTGELFF
.	TRBD1	TRBJ2-7	TRBV28	TGTGCCAGCAGACGGACAGGGTGCGAGCAGTACTTC	CASRRTGCEQYF
.	.	TRBJ1-1	TRBV5-4	TGTGCCAGCAGCCCCGGGGAGGGCGCGGGCACTGAAGCTTTCTTT	CASSPGEGAGTEAFF
.	TRBD2	TRBJ2-1	TRBV7-3	TGTGCCAGCAGCTTAGGAGGCGGGAGTTCTGGTGAGCAGTTCTTC	CASSLGGGSSGEQFF
.	TRBD2	TRBJ2-2	TRBV27	TGTGCCAGCAGGACTAGCGGGAAAGGAACCGGGGAGCTGTTTTTT	CASRTSGKGTGELFF
once	.	TRBJ2-7	TRBV5-8	TGTGCCAGCAGCTTGGATTTCCAGGACTTCTACGAGCAGTACTTC	CASSLDFQDFYEQYF
.	.	TRBJ1-4	TRBV27	TGTGCCAGCAGTTTATCCGGGGGAGGTGGTGAAAAACTGTTTTTT	CASSLSGGGGEKLFF
.	TRBD2	TRBJ2-7	TRBV28	TGTGCCAGCAGTTTAGGTTCGGGGAGGGGACCGAGAACCTACGAGCAGTACTTC	CASSLGSGRGPRTYEQYF
.	.	TRBJ1-1	TRBV10-1	TGCGCCAGTACGGGACATGAAGCTTTCTTT	CASTGHEAFF
.	.	TRBJ1-4	TRBV11-2	TGTGCCAGCAGTTGGGAGGCGAGGGAAAAACTGTTTTTT	CASSWEAREKLFF
.	.	TRBJ2-5	TRBV28	TGTGCCAGCAGTCCTGCTAGCGGCGTGGAGGGGGCCCAGTACTTC	CASSPASGVEGAQYF
.	.	TRBJ2-5	TRBV6-5	TGTGCCAGCAGTTACGCAAACCTCGGAGACCAGTACTTC	CASSYANLGDQYF
.	TRBD1	TRBJ1-2	TRBV27	TGTGCCAGCAGGGGACAGGGGAGCTTAGGCTACACCTTC	CASRGQGSLGYTF
.	TRBD2	TRBJ2-7	TRBV7-2	TGTGCCAGCAGCTTAGAAGGGACTAGCGGGGTATACGAGCAGTACTTC	CASSLEGTSGVYEQYF
.	.	TRBJ2-3	TRBV7-6	TGTGCCAGCAGCTTAGGAACTGGGCGCACAGATACGCAGTATTTT	CASSLGTGRTDTQYF
.	.	TRBJ2-7	TRBV2	TGTGCCAGCAGTGAAGAGGCAGGGGCCGCCTACGAGCAGTACTTC	CASSEEAGAAYEQYF
.	.	TRBJ2-7	TRBV9	TGTGCCAGCAGCGTAGTAGGAACAGGGACCTACGAGCAGTACTTC	CASSVVGTGTYEQYF
.	.	TRBJ2-7	TRBV2	TGTGCCAGCAGGCGGGATGGTAAACGTGTGGACGAGCAGTACTTC	CASRRDGKRVDEQYF
.	.	TRBJ2-7	TRBV2	TGTGCCAGCAGTGACAGGGGAGCGGCCTACGAGCAGTACTTC	CASSDRGAAYEQYF
few	TRBD2	TRBJ2-6	TRBV6-1	TGTGCCAGCAGTGAAGGGACTAGCAGCTCTGGGGCCAACGTCCTGACTTTC	CASSEGTSSSGANVLTF
.	TRBD1	TRBJ1-6	TRBV11-2	TGTGCCAGCAGCTCTCTCGGACAGGGGGAAGGTAATTCACCCCTCCACTTT	CASSSLGQGEGNSPLHF
few	TRBD2	TRBJ2-1	TRBV25-1	TGTGCCAGCAGTGAAAACGAGCGGGCCGGGGGGTTTTACAATGAGCAGTTCTTC	CASSENERAGGFYNEQFF
.	.	TRBJ2-1	TRBV29-1	TGCAGCGTTGAGGCTTTCAGCTACAATGAGCAGTTCTTC	CSVEAFSYNEQFF
.	TRBD2	TRBJ2-3	TRBV7-3	TGTGCCAGCAGCTTAACGGGCGGGAGGTCAGATACGCAGTATTTT	CASSLTGGRSDTQYF
.	.	TRBJ2-5	TRBV5-1	TGCGCCAGCAGCTTGGTTGACAGCCAAGAGACCCAGTACTTC	CASSLVDSQETQYF
.	.	TRBJ2-1	TRBV10-3	TGTGCCATCAGTGAGCAAGTAGCTGACAATGAGCAGTTCTTC	CAISEQVADNEQFF
.	.	TRBJ1-5	TRBV7-9	TGTTCCAGCAGCTTAATGGAGCCTGGGCAGCCCCAGCATTTT	CSSSLMEPGQPQHF
.	.	TRBJ1-5	TRBV9	TGTGCCAGCAGCGTAGCCGGTAGCAATCAGCCCCAGCATTTT	CASSVAGSNQPQHF
.	.	TRBJ2-3	TRBV7-2	TGTGCCAGCAGCCCCCCTTGGGGAGCGGCTAGCACAGATACGCAGTATTTT	CASSPPWGAASTDTQYF